This passage covers 23 T cell receptor beta chains from one sample sequenced in a study of type 1 and type 2 diabetes patients. PCR was run on genomic DNA. Amplification of the beta chain CDR3 used 30 forward and 13 reverse multiplex primers. TCRdb ran MiXCR on the multiplex PCR reads and lists one entry per CDR3 protein. Here the sample spans 270,000 or so distinct CDR3 sequences, roughly 50% being singletons. Sequenced material: peripheral blood mononuclear cells (PBMCs). These receptors originate from a man between 18 and 29 years old with type 2 diabetes.

The V and J genes are TRBV7-2 and TRBJ1-1; D is unclear. The V gene lost 2 bases and the J gene lost 7 bases, with 5 bases spanning the gap. The CDR3 runs 11 residues. Per germline, CDR1 SGHTA and CDR2 FQGNSA. Written as DNA, the CDR3 is TGTGCCAGCAGCTTATCCGTTGAAGCTTTCTTT. Its translation: CASSLSVEAFF.

The genes are TRBV6-6 and TRBJ2-1; 7 bases are shared with TRBD2. Germline CDR1 reads MNHNY; CDR2 reads SVGAGI (reference sequence). V lost 9 bases, J lost 0 bases, and 11 bases stayed unmatched. CDR3 length equals 16 residues. The CDR3 sequence: CASSIGGGGSYNEQFF. DNA for the CDR3: TGTGCCAGTAGTATAGGTGGGGGGGGCTCCTACAATGAGCAGTTCTTC.

The chain joins TRBV7-2 to TRBJ1-6; the D is unclear. The CDR3 sequence is 17 residues long. The V end lost 6 bases, the J end lost 0 bases, and 15 bases lay between the germline ends. Looked up from germline, CDR1 is SGHTA and CDR2 is FQGNSA. DNA of the CDR3: TGTGCCAGCAGTATCCGGGAGGGAAGCTCCTATAATTCACCCCTCCACTTT. This codes for CASSIREGSSYNSPLHF.

The gene calls are TRBV19 and TRBJ1-2; D is possibly TRBD1 (5 bases). Germline CDR1 is LNHDA and CDR2 is SQIVND (reference sequence). Deletions cut 7 bases from V and 4 bases from J, with 10 bases between. This CDR3 comprises 12 residues. As DNA, the CDR3 is TGTGCCAGTACCCGGGGACTCTATGGCTACACCTTC. Translating gives CASTRGLYGYTF.

The chain has TRBV6-5 and TRBJ2-7; D is unresolved. Trimming cost V 5 bases and J 2 bases, with 10 bases left between them. The CDR3 has 13 residues. Germline CDR1 reads MNHEY; CDR2 reads SVGAGI. The CDR3 loop is CASSDGSTYEQYF. In DNA form, the CDR3 reads TGTGCCAGCAGTGACGGCAGCACCTACGAGCAGTACTTC.

CDR3 sequence: CSAGAGELTDTQYF. The CDR3 bases are TGCAGTGCTGGAGCAGGAGAACTCACAGATACGCAGTATTTT. The chain carries TRBV20-1 and TRBJ2-3; no definite D call. This CDR3 spans 14 amino acids. Germline loops: CDR1 DFQATT, CDR2 SNEGSKA (reference sequence). The V end lost 5 bases, the J end lost 2 bases, and 14 bases lay between the germline ends.

Only a few counts were recorded for this clonotype. The chain has TRBV20-1 and TRBJ1-1; TRBD1 is a possible D gene (5 bases). CDR1 and CDR2 (germline): DFQATT, SNEGSKA (reference sequence). The CDR3 covers 14 residues. The V end was cut by 3 bases, the J end by 6 bases, with 17 bases between. CDR3 residues: CSASLGVRWAEAFF. The CDR3 DNA reads as TGCAGTGCTAGTCTGGGGGTGAGGTGGGCTGAAGCTTTCTTT.

The chain links TRBV11-1 to TRBJ2-7; 8 bases are a match to TRBD1. Trimming removed 4 bases from V and 2 bases from J; junction bases left unmatched: 7. Germline V lookup: CDR1 SGHAT, CDR2 FQDESV (reference sequence). This CDR3 is built from 15 residues. The DNA of the CDR3 is TGTGCCAGCAGCTCCCCCGGACAGGGCACCTACGAGCAGTACTTC. It is translated as CASSSPGQGTYEQYF.

The chain has TRBV6-2 or TRBV6-3 and TRBJ1-5; no definite D call. The CDR3 consists of 10 residues. Germline CDR1 is MNHEY and CDR2 is SVGEGT. Trimming removed 7 bases at V and 7 bases at J, with 5 bases between. CDR3 in DNA: TGTGCCAGCAAGCTGCAGCCCCAGCATTTT. This sequence encodes CASKLQPQHF.

The CDR3 protein is CSARISGKYEQYF. The CDR3, as DNA: TGCAGTGCTAGAATTAGCGGGAAATACGAGCAGTACTTC. This sequence joins TRBV29-1 and TRBJ2-7, with 8 positions matching TRBD2. Germline CDR1 and CDR2: SQVTM and ANQGSEA. CDR3 length: 13 residues.

This clonotype was seen a handful of times. V is TRBV20-1 and J is TRBJ2-7; D remains unclear. This CDR3 comprises 12 residues. Germline V gene lookup returns CDR1 DFQATT and CDR2 SNEGSKA (reference sequence). Trimming cost V 3 bases and J 4 bases, with 10 bases left between them. The CDR3 bases are TGCAGTGCTAGGTCCAGCCTTTACGAGCAGTACTTC. Encoded protein: CSARSSLYEQYF.

A note on this clonotype: A clone one base away is much larger, so this may be a read error. The chain employs TRBV2 and TRBJ1-2, with D uncertain. The ends were cut back, 7 bases at V and 7 bases at J, with 13 bases in the middle. The CDR3 is 12 amino acids. Germline values: CDR1 SNHLY, CDR2 FYNNEI. CDR3 in amino acids: CASNEATLGYTF. The CDR3 bases are TGTGCCAGCAATGAGGCCACCCTTGGCTACACCTTC.

The gene calls are TRBV6-2 or TRBV6-3 and TRBJ1-1; the D gene is possibly TRBD1 (6 bases). Trimming left V 5 bases short and J 1 base short, with 17 bases between. The CDR3 covers 16 residues. Per the germline V gene, CDR1 is MNHEY and CDR2 is SVGEGT. CDR3 nucleotide sequence: TGTGCCAGCAGTCGTACATTGGGACACTCGAACACTGAAGCTTTCTTT. Translating gives CASSRTLGHSNTEAFF.

This clonotype was seen a handful of times. The genes are TRBV27 and TRBJ1-2; tentatively, D is TRBD1 (5 bases). Trimming removed 6 bases at V and 0 bases at J, with 14 bases between. Per the germline V gene, CDR1 is MNHEY and CDR2 is SMNVEV (reference sequence). The CDR3 spans 15 residues. The CDR3 nucleotides read TGTGCCAGCAGCCTCCGGGACGGAGCTAACTATGGCTACACCTTC. Its protein product is CASSLRDGANYGYTF.

This chain links TRBV7-2 with TRBJ1-4, with TRBD1 matching 7 bases. Germline CDR1 SGHTA, CDR2 FQGNSA. The CDR3 covers 13 residues. The junction had 5 bases not matched to a gene; V was cut back by 5 bases and J by 8 bases. CDR3 loop: CASSGNRGEKLFF. In nucleotides, the CDR3 is TGTGCCAGCAGCGGGAACAGGGGCGAAAAACTGTTTTTT. The full variable domain, with the rest looked up from reference TRBV7-2 and TRBJ1-4, is GAGVSQSPSNKVTEKGKDVELRCDPISGHTALYWYRQSLGQGLEFLIYFQGNSAPDKSGLPSDRFSAERTGGSVSTLTIQRTQQEDSAVYLCASSGNRGEKLFFGSGTQLSVL.

The J gene is TRBJ1-2, the V gene TRBV7-8; TRBD1 agrees at 10 bases. Looked up from germline, CDR1 is SGHVS and CDR2 is FQNEAQ. The CDR3 length is 18 residues. The ends lost 3 bases at V and 1 base at J; junction bases unmatched: 11. CDR3 in amino acids: CASSFVSGTGVINYGYTF. The CDR3 DNA reads TGTGCCAGCAGCTTCGTGTCAGGGACAGGGGTCATTAACTATGGCTACACCTTC.

This clonotype was observed a handful of times. The chain carries TRBV30 and TRBJ2-1, with D unresolved. Trimming cost V 3 bases and J 3 bases, with 6 bases left between them. This CDR3 has 12 amino acids. Germline-derived CDR1 and CDR2 are GTSNPN and SVGIG (reference sequence). The CDR3: CAWSELYNEQFF. CDR3 DNA sequence: TGTGCCTGGAGCGAACTCTACAATGAGCAGTTCTTC.

The chain has TRBV20-1 and TRBJ1-5, with 7 bases lining up with TRBD1. CDR1 DFQATT and CDR2 SNEGSKA come from the germline V gene (reference sequence). This CDR3 comprises 15 residues. With 4 bases clipped from V and 6 bases from J, the junction kept 12 bases outside the gene matches. In DNA, the CDR3 is TGCAGTGCTACAGACAGGGTTTCCACGAGTCAGCCCCAGCATTTT. This encodes CSATDRVSTSQPQHF.

The chain carries TRBV6-5 and TRBJ1-4; TRBD1 is a possible D gene (5 bases). CDR3 length equals 16 residues. The V and J ends lost 4 bases and 1 base respectively, with 13 bases between them. The germline V gene has CDR1 MNHEY and CDR2 SVGAGI. CDR3 sequence reads: CASSFRGDLTNEKLFF. DNA for the CDR3: TGTGCCAGCAGTTTCCGGGGGGATTTAACTAATGAAAAACTGTTTTTT.

This clonotype was seen a handful of times. V gene TRBV7-9 combines with J gene TRBJ2-7, with unresolved D. The CDR3 loop spans 14 amino acids. Trimming pared 1 base from V and 0 bases from J, leaving 7 bases between. The germline V gene encodes CDR1 SEHNR and CDR2 FQNEAQ (reference sequence). The CDR3 region is CASSLGASSYEQYF. DNA of the CDR3: TGTGCCAGCAGCTTAGGTGCTAGCTCCTACGAGCAGTACTTC.

The rearrangement links TRBV2 to TRBJ2-2; unclear D gene. The germline V and J ends were trimmed by 9 bases and 7 bases, with 9 bases remaining between them. Germline V gene lookup returns CDR1 SNHLY and CDR2 FYNNEI. The CDR3 length is 11 residues. CDR3 sequence (DNA): TGTGCCAGGGGCTTTAACGGGGAGCTGTTTTTT. Residues: CARGFNGELFF.

This clonotype was recorded only once. V gene TRBV7-2 combines with J gene TRBJ1-2; TRBD1 matches 9 bases. V shed 1 base and J 6 bases; nucleotides not matched to a gene: 6. The CDR3 covers 15 residues. Per germline, CDR1 SGHTA and CDR2 FQGNSA. The CDR3: CASSLDRGRPHGYTF. The CDR3 DNA follows: TGTGCCAGCAGCTTAGACAGGGGGCGCCCCCATGGCTACACCTTC.

This clonotype was recorded many times. The chain has TRBV15 and TRBJ2-2; 10 bases are a match to TRBD2. With V trimmed by 4 bases and J by 5 bases, 13 bases remained unmatched. The CDR3 runs to 18 residues. The V gene's germline CDR1 is LNHNV and CDR2 YYDKDF (reference sequence). This CDR3 reads CATSIETSGIFLTGELFF. CDR3 nucleotide sequence: TGTGCCACCAGCATCGAAACTAGCGGGATTTTCCTAACCGGGGAGCTGTTTTTT.